A single sample gave rise to the 9 T cell receptor beta chains below, sequenced in a study of technical replicates of blood from a handful of donors. Sequencing was performed with immunoSEQ multiplex PCR; in TCRdb, only in-frame clones are kept and a portion is missing. The profile shows tens of thousands of clones, 90% to 95% of them singletons. Sequenced input: T cells isolated from PBMCs. These receptor sequences come from a human donor in good health.

CDR3 protein: CASSEVQANEQFF. The CDR3 nucleotides are TGTGCCAGCAGTGAAGTCCAGGCCAATGAGCAGTTCTTC. The chain couples TRBV2 to TRBJ2-1, with D uncertain. V lost 1 base, J lost 6 bases, and 7 bases lay in between. The CDR3 sequence is 13 residues long. CDR1 is SNHLY and CDR2 is FYNNEI in the germline V gene.

The chain links TRBV10-2 to TRBJ2-1; 7 positions agree with TRBD1. The germline V gene has CDR1 WSHSY and CDR2 SAAADI. V dropped 6 bases and J dropped 7; count of bases not matched to a gene: 9. The CDR3 is 14 amino acids. As DNA, the CDR3 is TGCGCCAGCAGGAGTAGTAGACAGGGAAATGAGCAGTTCTTC. The encoded protein is CASRSSRQGNEQFF.

This rearrangement joins TRBV10-1 to TRBJ2-1, with 9 bases that match TRBD1. Germline V lookup: CDR1 WNHNN, CDR2 SYGVQD (reference sequence). This CDR3 is 16 amino acids long. Trimming at V came to 3 bases and at J to 6 bases, leaving 9 bases not matched to a gene. CDR3 bases: TGCGCCAGCAGTGACTATGGAAGGACAGGGGTCAATGAGCAGTTCTTC. Translating gives CASSDYGRTGVNEQFF.

The rearrangement uses TRBV11-3 and TRBJ1-6; D gene uncertain. This CDR3 has 13 residues. The V gene lost 5 bases and the J gene lost 7 bases, with 9 bases spanning the gap. Germline CDR1 reads SGHNT; CDR2 reads YENEEA. CDR3: CASSREINSPLHF. CDR3 sequence (DNA): TGTGCCAGCAGCCGAGAGATAAATTCACCCCTCCACTTT.

The J gene is TRBJ1-2, the V gene TRBV27, with D uncertain. The length of the CDR3 is 14 residues. V lost 5 bases to trimming and J lost 4 bases, with 14 bases between them. Per the germline V gene, CDR1 is MNHEY and CDR2 is SMNVEV (reference sequence). The CDR3 here is CASSSWGGSYGYTF. The CDR3 DNA follows: TGTGCCAGCAGTAGTTGGGGAGGTAGCTATGGCTACACCTTC.

V is TRBV27 and J is TRBJ2-3, with 10 bases fitting TRBD2. CDR3 length equals 17 residues. CDR1 is MNHEY and CDR2 is SMNVEV in the germline V gene (reference sequence). The trim removed 2 bases at V and 8 bases at J, leaving 13 bases unmatched. The CDR3 DNA sequence: TGTGCCAGCAGTTTAATTCTAGGGCCTAGCGGGGGTGGTACGCAGTATTTT. Its translation: CASSLILGPSGGGTQYF.

This clone was recorded only once. This chain links TRBV19 with TRBJ2-7, with D possibly matching TRBD1 (6 bases). The V gene's germline CDR1 is LNHDA and CDR2 SQIVND (reference sequence). V was pared by 1 base and J by 2 bases, with 12 bases between. The CDR3 consists of 15 residues. CDR3 nucleotides: TGTGCCAGTAGTATAGGGTCAGGGGTGGCCTACGAGCAGTACTTC. Protein product: CASSIGSGVAYEQYF.

The chain is built from TRBV4-1 and TRBJ1-2; possible D gene TRBD1, 6 bases. With 1 base removed from V and 4 bases from J, the gap between germline ends came to 10 bases. Germline V lookup: CDR1 MGHRA, CDR2 YSYEKL. The CDR3 contains 14 residues. The CDR3 spells CASSQVDRSYGYTF. The CDR3 region has the DNA TGCGCCAGCAGCCAAGTGGACAGAAGCTATGGCTACACCTTC.

The chain couples TRBV7-3 to TRBJ2-3, with TRBD1 matching over 7 bases. CDR1 and CDR2 from the germline V gene are SGHTA and FQGTGA. With 4 bases clipped from V and 0 bases from J, the junction kept 13 bases outside the gene matches. The CDR3 totals 18 residues. This CDR3 is CASSSHLTGQASTDTQYF. CDR3 nucleotide sequence: TGTGCCAGCAGCTCCCACTTAACTGGACAGGCCAGCACAGATACGCAGTATTTT.